One sample yielded the 12 T cell receptor beta chains listed below, sequenced in a study of shared clonotypes between healthy human individuals. The assay was immunoSEQ multiplex PCR, and TCRdb's table has in-frame clones only and misses some. The table has under 850,000 clones, roughly 72% seen once; the top ten hold less than 2%. The sequenced sample consisted of memory CD4+ T cells sorted from blood. Subset described: CD45RA-negative fraction. All receptors come from a woman aged 25-40 years in good health.

The J gene is TRBJ1-5, the V gene TRBV5-1; D might be TRBD1 (5 bases). CDR3 length: 14 residues. Germline CDR1 reads SGHRS; CDR2 reads YFSETQ. The ends were cut back, 0 bases at V and 4 bases at J, with 8 bases in the middle. CDR3 sequence reads: CASSLEGTNQPQHF. DNA of the CDR3: TGCGCCAGCAGCTTGGAGGGGACGAATCAGCCCCAGCATTTT.

Notes on this clone: The same CDR3 is also encoded by other DNA sequences in this sample. The V and J genes are TRBV2 and TRBJ2-5; no reliable D call. V shed 2 bases and J shed 4 bases, with 5 bases lying between them. This CDR3 has 12 residues. Germline V CDR1 and CDR2: SNHLY, FYNNEI. CDR3 sequence: CASSERRETQYF. The CDR3 DNA follows: TGTGCCAGCAGTGAACGCAGAGAGACCCAGTACTTC.

The chain carries TRBV4-1 and TRBJ2-7, with D unclear. Trimming removed 4 bases at V and 4 bases at J, with 20 bases between. From germline, CDR1 is MGHRA and CDR2 YSYEKL. The CDR3 runs to 16 residues. The CDR3 protein is CASSLAGTNWDYEQYF. The CDR3 DNA is TGCGCCAGCAGCCTGGCCGGCACGAACTGGGATTACGAGCAGTACTTC.

The chain employs TRBV7-3 and TRBJ2-3; D remains ambiguous. CDR1 SGHTA and CDR2 FQGTGA come from the germline V gene. V was pared by 5 bases and J by 2 bases, with 5 bases between. The CDR3 length is 12 residues. The CDR3 loop reads CASSHVTDTQYF. CDR3 in DNA: TGTGCCAGCAGCCACGTCACAGATACGCAGTATTTT.

A single count supports this clone. The chain combines TRBV15 with TRBJ2-6; D unresolved. This CDR3 has 16 amino acids. V was cut by 5 bases and J by 0 bases, with 11 bases left in between. The germline CDR1 and CDR2 sequences are LNHNV and YYDKDF (reference sequence). CDR3 protein: CATSADPASGANVLTF. In DNA, the CDR3 is TGTGCCACCAGCGCAGACCCAGCCTCTGGGGCCAACGTCCTGACTTTC.

V is TRBV5-8 and J is TRBJ2-4; maybe TRBD2 (5 bases). CDR3 length equals 16 residues. Germline V gene data show CDR1 as SGHTS and CDR2 as YDEGEE. V lost 4 bases and J 1 base, leaving 15 bases between the germline ends. CDR3 nucleotide sequence: TGTGCCAGCAGCCCCGGACTGGATGGCGCCAAAAACATTCAGTACTTC. Translating gives CASSPGLDGAKNIQYF.

This clone was seen once. The chain uses TRBV5-1 and TRBJ2-5; D is uncertain. V was cut by 3 bases and J by 3 bases, with 12 bases left in between. Germline-derived CDR1 and CDR2 are SGHRS and YFSETQ. The CDR3 is 14 amino acids. The CDR3 here is CASSYRTPKETQYF. CDR3 nucleotides: TGCGCCAGCAGCTACCGGACGCCCAAAGAGACCCAGTACTTC.

Points on this clone: Different DNA sequences within this sample yield the same CDR3. The V call is TRBV6-5, the J call TRBJ1-2; D gene uncertain. V was cut by 0 bases and J by 4 bases, with 6 bases left in between. The CDR3 runs to 13 residues. Germline values: CDR1 MNHEY, CDR2 SVGAGI. CDR3 nucleotides: TGTGCCAGCAGTTACTCGAGAGGCTATGGCTACACCTTC. Protein sequence: CASSYSRGYGYTF.

A single count supports this clone. This chain joins TRBV19 and TRBJ2-2; TRBD1 is a possible D gene (6 bases). The CDR3 extends over 15 amino acids. The germline V gene encodes CDR1 LNHDA and CDR2 SQIVND (reference sequence). Trimming took off 4 bases at V and 4 bases at J, with 13 bases between the two ends. CDR3 DNA sequence: TGTGCCAGTAGTACAATCGGACAGACCACCGGGGAGCTGTTTTTT. It is translated as CASSTIGQTTGELFF.

This clone was seen a few times. The chain recombines TRBV7-2 with TRBJ2-7; D might be TRBD1 or TRBD2, each matching 5 bases. The germline gives CDR1 SGHTA, CDR2 FQGNSA. The CDR3 is 16 amino acids. V was pared by 5 bases and J by 3 bases, with 20 bases between. In nucleotides, the CDR3 is TGTGCCAGCAGCCGCCGGGACCCTAGGGGTGTCTACGAGCAGTACTTC. Translation: CASSRRDPRGVYEQYF.

The gene calls are TRBV21-1 and TRBJ1-1; TRBD1, the table's D call, was not compared with the DNA. TRBV21-1 represents a pseudogene. There are 14 residues in the CDR3. The CDR3 protein is CASRRDRGRTEAFF. In DNA form, the CDR3 reads TGTGCCAGCAGGAGGGACAGGGGGCGCACTGAAGCTTTCTTT.

The gene calls are TRBV30 and TRBJ1-6, with unresolved D. Germline values: CDR1 GTSNPN, CDR2 SVGIG (reference sequence). Trimming shortened V by 2 bases and J by 5 bases, and 7 bases separated the two germline ends. The CDR3 consists of 13 residues. The CDR3 here is CAWSLGNNSPLHF. The CDR3 DNA follows: TGTGCCTGGAGTTTAGGGAATAATTCACCCCTCCACTTT.